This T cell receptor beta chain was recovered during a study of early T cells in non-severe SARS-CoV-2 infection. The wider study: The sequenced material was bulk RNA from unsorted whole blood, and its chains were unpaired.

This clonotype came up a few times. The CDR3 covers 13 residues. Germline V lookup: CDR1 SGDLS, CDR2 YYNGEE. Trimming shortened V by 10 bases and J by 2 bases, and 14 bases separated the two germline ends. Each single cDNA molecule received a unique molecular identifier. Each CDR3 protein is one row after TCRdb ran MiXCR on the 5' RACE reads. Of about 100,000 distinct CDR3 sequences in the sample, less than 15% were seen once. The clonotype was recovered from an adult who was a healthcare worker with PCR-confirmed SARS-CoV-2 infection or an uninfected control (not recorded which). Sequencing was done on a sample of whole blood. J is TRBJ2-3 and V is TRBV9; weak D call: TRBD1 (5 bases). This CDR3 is CAGSTGFTDTQYF. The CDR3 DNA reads TGTGCCGGATCAACAGGTTTCACAGATACGCAGTATTTT.